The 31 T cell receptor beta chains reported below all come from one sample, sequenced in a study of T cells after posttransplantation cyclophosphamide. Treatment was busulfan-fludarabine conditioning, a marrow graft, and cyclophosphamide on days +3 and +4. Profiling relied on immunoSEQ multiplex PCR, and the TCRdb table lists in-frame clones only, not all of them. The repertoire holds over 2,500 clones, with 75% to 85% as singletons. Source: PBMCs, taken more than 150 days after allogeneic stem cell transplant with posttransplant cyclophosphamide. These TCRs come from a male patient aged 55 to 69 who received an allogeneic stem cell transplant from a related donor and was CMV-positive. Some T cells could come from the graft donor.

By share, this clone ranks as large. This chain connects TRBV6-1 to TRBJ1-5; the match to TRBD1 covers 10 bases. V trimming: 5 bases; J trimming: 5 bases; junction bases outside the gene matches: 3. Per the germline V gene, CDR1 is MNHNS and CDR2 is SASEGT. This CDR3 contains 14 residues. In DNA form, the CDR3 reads TGTGCCAGCAGTTGGACAGGGGGAGATCAGCCCCAGCATTTT. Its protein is CASSWTGGDQPQHF.

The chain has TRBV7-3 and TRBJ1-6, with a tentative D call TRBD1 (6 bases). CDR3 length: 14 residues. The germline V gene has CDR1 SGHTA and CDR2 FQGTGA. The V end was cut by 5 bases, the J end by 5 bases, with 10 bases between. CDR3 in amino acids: CASSQGFNNSPLHF. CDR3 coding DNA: TGTGCCAGCAGCCAGGGGTTTAATAATTCACCCCTCCACTTT.

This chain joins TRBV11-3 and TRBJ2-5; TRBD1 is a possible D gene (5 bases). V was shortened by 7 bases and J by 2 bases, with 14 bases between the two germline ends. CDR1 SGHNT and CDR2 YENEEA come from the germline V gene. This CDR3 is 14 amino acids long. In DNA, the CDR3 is TGTGCCAGCAACCCCAGGGCAGGGCAAGAGACCCAGTACTTC. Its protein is CASNPRAGQETQYF.

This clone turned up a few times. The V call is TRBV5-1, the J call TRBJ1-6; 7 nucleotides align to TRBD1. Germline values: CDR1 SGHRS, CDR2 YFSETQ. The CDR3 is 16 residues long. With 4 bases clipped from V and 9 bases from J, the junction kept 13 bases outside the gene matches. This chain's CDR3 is CASSPETGLGVSPLHF. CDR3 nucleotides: TGCGCCAGCAGCCCGGAGACAGGGCTGGGGGTTTCACCCCTCCACTTT.

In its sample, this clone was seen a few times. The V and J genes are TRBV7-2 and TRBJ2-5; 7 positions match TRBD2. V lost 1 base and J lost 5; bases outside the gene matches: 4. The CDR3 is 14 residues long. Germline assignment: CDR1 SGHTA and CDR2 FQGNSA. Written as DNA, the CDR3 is TGTGCCAGCAGCTTAGGAGTCGGGGGGGAGACCCAGTACTTC. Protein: CASSLGVGGETQYF.

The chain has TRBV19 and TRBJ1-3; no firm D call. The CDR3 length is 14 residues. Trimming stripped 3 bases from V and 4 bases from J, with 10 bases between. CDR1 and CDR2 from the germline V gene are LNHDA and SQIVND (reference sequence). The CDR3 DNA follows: TGTGCCAGTAGTATGCCCCTAGGAGGAAACACCATATATTTT. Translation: CASSMPLGGNTIYF.

For the CDR3, the DNA is TGCGCCAGCAGCCAGGGCTTTGGGACAGGGCAAACCGGGGAGCTGTTTTTT. It translates to CASSQGFGTGQTGELFF. The V and J genes are TRBV4-3 and TRBJ2-2; TRBD1 agrees at 9 bases. The V gene's germline CDR1 is LGHNA and CDR2 YSLEER. This CDR3 has 17 amino acids. The V gene end was trimmed by 3 bases and the J gene end by 5 bases; junction bases not matched to a gene: 10.

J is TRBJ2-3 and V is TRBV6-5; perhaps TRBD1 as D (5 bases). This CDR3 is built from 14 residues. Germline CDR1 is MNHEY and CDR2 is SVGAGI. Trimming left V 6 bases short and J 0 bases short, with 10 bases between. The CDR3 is CASRQDGSTDTQYF. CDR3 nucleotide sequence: TGTGCCAGCAGACAGGACGGAAGCACAGATACGCAGTATTTT.

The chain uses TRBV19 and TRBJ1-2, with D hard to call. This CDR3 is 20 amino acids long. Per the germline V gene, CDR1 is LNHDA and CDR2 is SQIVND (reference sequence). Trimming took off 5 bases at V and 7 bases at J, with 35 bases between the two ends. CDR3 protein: CASSGWAGTRPGNDYGGYTF. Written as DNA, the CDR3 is TGTGCCAGTAGTGGTTGGGCGGGTACCCGGCCGGGGAATGACTATGGTGGCTACACCTTC.

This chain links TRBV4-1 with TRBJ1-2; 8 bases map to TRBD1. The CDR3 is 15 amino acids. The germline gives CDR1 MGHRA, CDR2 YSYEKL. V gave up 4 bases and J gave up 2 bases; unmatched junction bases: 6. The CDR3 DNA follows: TGCGCCAGCAGCCCCCGGACAGGGATGAACTATGGCTACACCTTC. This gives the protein CASSPRTGMNYGYTF.

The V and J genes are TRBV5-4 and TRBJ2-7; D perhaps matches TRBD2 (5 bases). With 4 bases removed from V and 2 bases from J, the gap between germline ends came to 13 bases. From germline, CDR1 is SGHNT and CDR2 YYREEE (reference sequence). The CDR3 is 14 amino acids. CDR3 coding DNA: TGTGCCAGCAGCATGGGCCCGGGGACCTACGAGCAGTACTTC. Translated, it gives CASSMGPGTYEQYF.

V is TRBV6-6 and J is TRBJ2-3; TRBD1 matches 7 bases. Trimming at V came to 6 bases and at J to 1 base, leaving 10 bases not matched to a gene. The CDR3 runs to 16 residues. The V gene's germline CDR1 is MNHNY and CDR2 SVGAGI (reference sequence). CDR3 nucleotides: TGTGCCAGCAGCCCCCCACAGGGGCTGGGCACAGATACGCAGTATTTT. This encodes CASSPPQGLGTDTQYF.

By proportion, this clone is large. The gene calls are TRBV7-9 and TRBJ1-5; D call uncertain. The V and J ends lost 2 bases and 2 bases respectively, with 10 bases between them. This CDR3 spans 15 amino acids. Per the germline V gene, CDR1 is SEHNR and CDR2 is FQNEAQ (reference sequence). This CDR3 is CASSLSQPGNQPQHF. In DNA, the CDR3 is TGTGCCAGCAGCTTATCACAGCCGGGCAATCAGCCCCAGCATTTT.

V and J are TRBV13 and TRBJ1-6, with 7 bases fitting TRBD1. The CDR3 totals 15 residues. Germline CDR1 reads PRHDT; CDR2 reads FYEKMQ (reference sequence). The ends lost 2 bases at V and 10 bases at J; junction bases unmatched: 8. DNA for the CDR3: TGTGCCAGCAGCTTAAGGACAGGCCCTGGGTCACCCCTCCACTTT. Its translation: CASSLRTGPGSPLHF.

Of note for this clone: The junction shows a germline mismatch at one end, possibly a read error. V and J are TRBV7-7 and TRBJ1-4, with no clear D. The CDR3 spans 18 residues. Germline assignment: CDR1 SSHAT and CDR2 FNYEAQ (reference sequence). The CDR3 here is CASSLGPSVPGTNEKLFF. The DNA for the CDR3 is TGTGCTAGCAGCTTAGGCCCCAGCGTCCCTGGAACTAATGAAAAACTGTTTTTT.

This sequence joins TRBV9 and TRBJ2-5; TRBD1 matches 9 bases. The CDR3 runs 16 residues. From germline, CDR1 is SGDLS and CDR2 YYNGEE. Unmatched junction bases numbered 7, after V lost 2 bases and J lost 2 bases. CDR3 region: CASSVRDRASQETQYF. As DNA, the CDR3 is TGTGCCAGCAGCGTCCGGGACAGGGCTTCTCAAGAGACCCAGTACTTC.

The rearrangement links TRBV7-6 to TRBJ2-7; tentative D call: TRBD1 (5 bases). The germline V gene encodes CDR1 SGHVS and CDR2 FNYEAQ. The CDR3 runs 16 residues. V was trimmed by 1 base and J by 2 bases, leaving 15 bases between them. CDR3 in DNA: TGTGCCAGCAGCTTAGGGGCCTCAGGGCCCACCTACGAGCAGTACTTC. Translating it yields CASSLGASGPTYEQYF.

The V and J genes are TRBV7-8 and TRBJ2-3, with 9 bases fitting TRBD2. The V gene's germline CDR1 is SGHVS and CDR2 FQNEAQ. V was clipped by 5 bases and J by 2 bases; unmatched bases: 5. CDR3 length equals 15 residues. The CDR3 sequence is CASSRAGGDTDTQYF. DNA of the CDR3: TGTGCCAGCAGCCGGGCGGGGGGGGACACAGATACGCAGTATTTT. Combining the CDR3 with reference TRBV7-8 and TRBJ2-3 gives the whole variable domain GAGVSQSPRYKVAKRGQDVALRCDPISGHVSLFWYQQALGQGPEFLTYFQNEAQLDKSGLPSDRFFAERPEGSVSTLKIQRTQQEDSAVYLCASSRAGGDTDTQYFGPGTRLTVL.

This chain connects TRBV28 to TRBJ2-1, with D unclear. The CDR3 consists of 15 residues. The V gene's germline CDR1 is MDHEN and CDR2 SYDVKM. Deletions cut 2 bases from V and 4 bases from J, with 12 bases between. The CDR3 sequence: CASSLEVVAYNEQFF. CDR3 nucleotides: TGTGCCAGCAGTTTAGAGGTGGTGGCATACAATGAGCAGTTCTTC.

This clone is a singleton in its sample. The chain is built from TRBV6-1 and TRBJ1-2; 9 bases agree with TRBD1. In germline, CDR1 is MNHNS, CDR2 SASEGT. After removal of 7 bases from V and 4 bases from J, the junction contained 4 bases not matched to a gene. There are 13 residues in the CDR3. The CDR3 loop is CASNLDRGYGYTF. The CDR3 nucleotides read TGTGCCAGCAACTTGGACAGGGGCTATGGCTACACCTTC.

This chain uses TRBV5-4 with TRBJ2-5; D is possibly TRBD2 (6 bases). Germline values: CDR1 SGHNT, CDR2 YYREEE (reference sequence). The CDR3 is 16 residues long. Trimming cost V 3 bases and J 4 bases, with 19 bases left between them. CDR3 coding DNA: TGTGCCAGCAGCTGGAAGGGACTGGGGTTTCGAGAGACCCAGTACTTC. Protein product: CASSWKGLGFRETQYF. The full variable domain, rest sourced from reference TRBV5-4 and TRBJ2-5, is ETGVTQSPTHLIKTRGQQVTLRCSSQSGHNTVSWYQQALGQGPQFIFQYYREEENGRGNFPPRFSGLQFPNYSSELNVNALELDDSALYLCASSWKGLGFRETQYFGPGTRLLVL.

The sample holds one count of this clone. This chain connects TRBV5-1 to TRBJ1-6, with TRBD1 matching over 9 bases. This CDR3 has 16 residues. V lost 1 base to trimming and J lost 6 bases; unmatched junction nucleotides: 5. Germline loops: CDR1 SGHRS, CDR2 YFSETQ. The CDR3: CASSLTGGAGNSPLHF. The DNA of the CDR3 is TGCGCCAGCAGCTTGACAGGGGGCGCGGGTAATTCACCCCTCCACTTT.

CDR3 nucleotides: TGTGCCAGCAGCTTAGGGCCTGAATATAGCAATCAGCCCCAGCATTTT. This gives the protein CASSLGPEYSNQPQHF. The chain uses TRBV7-2 and TRBJ1-5; D not certain. V lost 1 base, J lost 0 bases, and 10 bases lay in between. CDR1 is SGHTA and CDR2 is FQGNSA in the germline V gene. There are 16 residues in the CDR3.

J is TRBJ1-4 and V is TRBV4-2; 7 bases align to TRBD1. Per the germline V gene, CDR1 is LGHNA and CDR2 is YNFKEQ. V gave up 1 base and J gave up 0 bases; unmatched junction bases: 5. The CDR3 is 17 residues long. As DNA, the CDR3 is TGTGCCAGCAGCCAAGCGGGGACAGCTTCAACTAATGAAAAACTGTTTTTT. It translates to CASSQAGTASTNEKLFF.

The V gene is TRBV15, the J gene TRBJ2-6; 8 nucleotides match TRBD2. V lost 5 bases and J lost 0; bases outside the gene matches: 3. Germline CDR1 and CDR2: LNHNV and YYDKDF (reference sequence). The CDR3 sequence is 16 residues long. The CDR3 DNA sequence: TGTGCCACCAGCCCCCGGGGGGGCTCTGGGGCCAACGTCCTGACTTTC. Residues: CATSPRGGSGANVLTF.

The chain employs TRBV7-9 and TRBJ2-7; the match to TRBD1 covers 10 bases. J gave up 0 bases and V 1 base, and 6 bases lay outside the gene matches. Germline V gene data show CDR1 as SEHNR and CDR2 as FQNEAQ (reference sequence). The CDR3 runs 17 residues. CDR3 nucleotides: TGTGCCAGCAGCTTAGTGGGGACAGGGGCCAGCTCCTACGAGCAGTACGTC. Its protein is CASSLVGTGASSYEQYV.

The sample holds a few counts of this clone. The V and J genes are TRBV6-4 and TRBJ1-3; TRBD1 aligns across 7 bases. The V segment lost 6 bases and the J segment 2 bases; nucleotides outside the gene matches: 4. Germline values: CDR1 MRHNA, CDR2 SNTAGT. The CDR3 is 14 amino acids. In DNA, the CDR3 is TGTGCCAGCAGAGCCGGGACAGCTGGAAACACCATATATTTT. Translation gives CASRAGTAGNTIYF.

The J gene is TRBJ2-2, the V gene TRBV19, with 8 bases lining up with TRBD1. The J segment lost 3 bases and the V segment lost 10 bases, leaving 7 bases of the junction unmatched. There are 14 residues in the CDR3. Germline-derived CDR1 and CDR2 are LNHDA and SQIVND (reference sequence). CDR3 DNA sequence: TGTGCCACCCTTGGACAGGGATACACCGGGGAGCTGTTTTTT. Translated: CATLGQGYTGELFF.

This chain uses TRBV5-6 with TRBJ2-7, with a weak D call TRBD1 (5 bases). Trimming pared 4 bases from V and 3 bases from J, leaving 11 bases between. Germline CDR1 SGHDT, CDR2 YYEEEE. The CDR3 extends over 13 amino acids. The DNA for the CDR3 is TGTGCCAGCAGCCCCAGACAGAGCTACGAGCAGTACTTC. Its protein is CASSPRQSYEQYF.

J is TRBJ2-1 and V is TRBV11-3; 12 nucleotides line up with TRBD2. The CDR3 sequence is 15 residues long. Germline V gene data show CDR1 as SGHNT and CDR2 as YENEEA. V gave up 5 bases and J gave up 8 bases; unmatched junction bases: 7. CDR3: CASSPGLAGRDEQFF. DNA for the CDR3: TGTGCCAGCAGCCCAGGACTAGCGGGAAGGGATGAGCAGTTCTTC. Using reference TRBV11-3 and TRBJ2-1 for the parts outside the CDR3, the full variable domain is EAGVVQSPRYKIIEKKQPVAFWCNPISGHNTLYWYLQNLGQGPELLIRYENEEAVDDSQLPKDRFSAERLKGVDSTLKIQPAELGDSAVYLCASSPGLAGRDEQFFGPGTRLTVL.

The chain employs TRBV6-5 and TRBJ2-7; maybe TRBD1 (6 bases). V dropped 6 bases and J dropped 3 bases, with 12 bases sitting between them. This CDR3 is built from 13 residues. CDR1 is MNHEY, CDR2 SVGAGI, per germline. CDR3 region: CASSPTGNYEQYF. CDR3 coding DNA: TGTGCCAGCAGCCCTACAGGGAACTACGAGCAGTACTTC.